The next 14 T cell receptor beta chains were all read from a single sample in a study of cytomegalovirus exposure and HLA in healthy donors. The PCR ran on 60 Vbeta and 13 Jbeta primers. Sequenced by immunoSEQ multiplex PCR; TCRdb stores in-frame clones only, minus some. Seen here are 200,000 to 300,000 clones, roughly 86% observed once, and the top ten hold 1.5% to 2.5%. Sequencing was performed on PBMCs. Receptors originate from a woman between 35 and 50 years old in good health and CMV-seropositive.

V and J are TRBV2 and TRBJ2-7, with TRBD1 as a possible D gene (6 bases). V lost 5 bases to trimming and J lost 7 bases, with 12 bases between them. The CDR3 is made up of 12 amino acids. Per germline, CDR1 SNHLY and CDR2 FYNNEI. The CDR3 DNA reads as TGTGCCAGCAGTCCACAGGGTGGAGAGCAGTACTTC. This gives the protein CASSPQGGEQYF.

The rearrangement links TRBV4-3 to TRBJ2-1; 9 nucleotides align to TRBD1. The CDR3 spans 14 residues. Germline CDR1 LGHNA, CDR2 YSLEER. The junction had 6 bases not matched to a gene; V was cut back by 4 bases and J by 8 bases. In DNA form, the CDR3 reads TGCGCCAGCAGCCCCGGGACAGGGAGGTATGAGCAGTTCTTC. Translated: CASSPGTGRYEQFF.

The J gene is TRBJ1-5, the V gene TRBV5-6; 9 nucleotides align to TRBD1. The CDR3 is made up of 15 amino acids. Germline V gives CDR1 SGHDT, CDR2 YYEEEE. The V gene end was trimmed by 3 bases and the J gene end by 6 bases; junction bases not matched to a gene: 7. The CDR3: CASSSGQGNSQPQHF. In nucleotides, the CDR3 is TGTGCCAGCAGCTCCGGACAGGGGAATTCTCAGCCCCAGCATTTT.

This chain joins TRBV7-9 and TRBJ1-1, with D hard to call. The germline gives CDR1 SEHNR, CDR2 FQNEAQ (reference sequence). This CDR3 is 14 amino acids long. Deletions cut 3 bases from V and 1 base from J, with 9 bases between. CDR3 sequence: CASSFFYGNTEAFF. The CDR3 nucleotides are TGTGCCAGCAGCTTTTTTTACGGGAACACTGAAGCTTTCTTT.

J is TRBJ2-1 and V is TRBV27; D perhaps matches TRBD2 (5 bases). The length of the CDR3 is 15 residues. Trimming removed 3 bases at V and 3 bases at J, with 12 bases between. CDR1 is MNHEY and CDR2 is SMNVEV in the germline V gene (reference sequence). CDR3 loop: CASSLMAGLYNEQFF. In DNA, the CDR3 is TGTGCCAGCAGTTTGATGGCGGGCCTCTACAATGAGCAGTTCTTC.

The chain uses TRBV4-1 and TRBJ2-7, with 10 bases fitting TRBD1. This CDR3 comprises 15 residues. Germline V gene lookup returns CDR1 MGHRA and CDR2 YSYEKL. V was pared by 2 bases and J by 3 bases, with 4 bases of the junction left unmatched. CDR3 residues: CASSQPGTGDYEQYF. The CDR3 DNA is TGCGCCAGCAGCCAACCCGGGACAGGGGACTACGAGCAGTACTTC.

The chain links TRBV30 to TRBJ2-1, with a tentative D call TRBD1 (6 bases). Trimming left V 0 bases short and J 9 bases short, with 9 bases between. Germline assignment: CDR1 GTSNPN and CDR2 SVGIG (reference sequence). This CDR3 spans 12 amino acids. The CDR3 loop reads CAWSVQGREQFF. The CDR3 DNA reads as TGTGCCTGGAGTGTGCAGGGGCGTGAGCAGTTCTTC.

The chain couples TRBV12-5 to TRBJ2-3; D is perhaps TRBD2 (6 bases). The length of the CDR3 is 15 residues. Germline lookup yields CDR1 LGHNT and CDR2 FRNRAP. V lost 3 bases, J lost 0 bases, and 10 bases lay in between. For the CDR3, the DNA is TGTGCTAGTGGTTTTAGAAGCGGGAGCACAGATACGCAGTATTTT. Protein sequence: CASGFRSGSTDTQYF.

This clone was observed a single time. This rearrangement joins TRBV15 to TRBJ1-2; TRBD1 agrees at 7 bases. CDR3 size: 14 residues. Germline assignment: CDR1 LNHNV and CDR2 YYDKDF (reference sequence). V lost 5 bases to trimming and J lost 3 bases; unmatched junction nucleotides: 6. Here the CDR3 DNA reads TGTGCCACCAGCCCCTGGACAGGTGACTATGGCTACACCTTC. Translating it yields CATSPWTGDYGYTF.

This chain links TRBV6-4 with TRBJ1-5; perhaps TRBD1 as D (5 bases). The V and J ends lost 6 bases and 6 bases respectively, with 24 bases between them. The CDR3 contains 17 residues. Germline V lookup: CDR1 MRHNA, CDR2 SNTAGT. For the CDR3, the DNA is TGTGCCAGCAGCGAGTTTCCCCAGGGCTCCCATTCTCAGCCCCAGCATTTT. This codes for CASSEFPQGSHSQPQHF.

J is TRBJ2-2 and V is TRBV6-6; a possible D gene is TRBD1 (6 bases). Trimming pared 2 bases from V and 5 bases from J, leaving 12 bases between. Germline lookup yields CDR1 MNHNY and CDR2 SVGAGI (reference sequence). The CDR3 spans 15 residues. The CDR3 protein is CASSYVQGRTGELFF. The CDR3 nucleotides are TGTGCCAGCAGTTACGTTCAGGGGAGAACCGGGGAGCTGTTTTTT.

This clone was counted a single time. This sample also contains other DNA sequences that code for the same CDR3. This sequence joins TRBV27 and TRBJ1-2; 7 bases are a match to TRBD1. CDR3 size: 15 residues. V was clipped by 4 bases and J by 5 bases; unmatched bases: 10. The germline gives CDR1 MNHEY, CDR2 SMNVEV (reference sequence). The CDR3 reads CASSSQGTESYGYTF. The DNA of the CDR3 is TGTGCCAGCAGTTCACAGGGGACAGAGAGTTATGGCTACACCTTC.

Points on this clone: The identical CDR3 is also encoded by other nucleotide sequences in the sample. V and J are TRBV15 and TRBJ2-7, with 8 nucleotides matching TRBD2. The CDR3 length is 15 residues. Germline values: CDR1 LNHNV, CDR2 YYDKDF (reference sequence). Trimming at V came to 0 bases and at J to 1 base, leaving 2 bases not matched to a gene. The DNA for the CDR3 is TGTGCCACCAGCAGAGACGCGGGAGGTTCCTACGAGCAGTACTTC. It specifies CATSRDAGGSYEQYF.

V usage is TRBV7-9 and J usage is TRBJ1-2; maybe TRBD1 (6 bases). Germline values: CDR1 SEHNR, CDR2 FQNEAQ (reference sequence). V was trimmed by 5 bases and J by 0 bases, leaving 10 bases between them. This CDR3 contains 14 residues. CDR3 bases: TGTGCCAGCAGCCACGGGACAACTAACTATGGCTACACCTTC. This codes for CASSHGTTNYGYTF.